Listed below are T cell receptor beta chains from one sample, sequenced in a study of CD4 T cells in relation to SARS-CoV-2 and coronaviruses. The assay was immunoSEQ multiplex PCR, and TCRdb's table has in-frame clones only and misses some. The top ten hold roughly 1.5% of the sample, which has about 59,000 clones, roughly 90% seen once. Sequenced input: memory CD4+ T cells from PBMCs. The receptors come from a human donor in good health. Each CDR3 is given with its conserved first and last residue.

j_gene: TRBJ2-3
v_gene: TRBV3-1/TRBV3-2
CDR3aa: CASSQNSGTTDTQYF

j_gene: TRBJ2-7
v_gene: TRBV11-3
CDR3aa: CASSLVPRLASYEQYF

j_gene: TRBJ1-2
v_gene: TRBV28
CDR3aa: CASSPGQGIYGYTF

j_gene: TRBJ2-2
v_gene: TRBV11-3
CDR3aa: CASSFTGQVTGELFF

j_gene: TRBJ1-2
v_gene: TRBV6-5
CDR3aa: CASAATTNYGYTF

j_gene: TRBJ2-7
v_gene: TRBV7-3
CDR3aa: CATRGGLAGVGSYEQYF

j_gene: TRBJ2-7
v_gene: TRBV6-5
CDR3aa: CASRVLGDRGYEQYF

j_gene: TRBJ2-2
v_gene: TRBV5-4
CDR3aa: CASSLMGQGAGELFF

j_gene: TRBJ2-3
v_gene: TRBV6-4
CDR3aa: CASSDSFTASLTDTQYF

j_gene: TRBJ1-6
v_gene: TRBV28
CDR3aa: CASSWDRSYNSPLHF